Listed below are T cell receptor beta chains from one sample, sequenced in a study of blood T cell repertoires in COVID-19. Clones were read by immunoSEQ multiplex PCR, and TCRdb kept only the in-frame ones, dropping some. The top ten hold around 5.1% of the sample, which has fewer than 200,000 clones, roughly 93% seen once. The sample was peripheral blood. The receptors were sampled from a young man with COVID-19, enrolled during active disease. Each CDR3 is given with its conserved first and last residue. A D gene is named only where the DNA matches it firmly. Clone sizes are given selectively: once, few, many, or a class where the clone is expanded.

d_call	clone_size	v_call	j_call	cdr3_aa	cdr3_nt
TRBD1	-	TRBV11-2	TRBJ2-5	CASSLRGTGVGETQYF	TGTGCCAGCAGCTTAAGGGGAACAGGGGTTGGTGAGACCCAGTACTTC
TRBD2	-	TRBV10-3	TRBJ2-7	CAISGSGGGRALYEQYF	TGTGCCATCAGTGGCTCGGGAGGAGGGAGGGCCCTCTACGAGCAGTACTTC
-	-	TRBV28	TRBJ1-5	CASRGVNQPQHF	TGTGCCAGCAGGGGCGTCAATCAGCCCCAGCATTTT
-	-	TRBV24-1	TRBJ2-5	CATSDRETQYF	TGTGCCACCAGTGACCGAGAGACCCAGTACTTC
-	-	TRBV28	TRBJ1-2	CASSFMGARGYTF	TGTGCCAGCAGTTTTATGGGGGCACGGGGCTACACCTTC
-	-	TRBV6-5	TRBJ2-7	CASSISGSSYEQYF	TGTGCCAGCAGCATATCAGGATCCTCCTACGAGCAGTACTTC
TRBD2	once	TRBV27	TRBJ2-1	CASSSGTSGLNEQFF	TGTGCCAGCAGTTCTGGGACTAGCGGTCTCAATGAGCAGTTCTTC
TRBD1	-	TRBV27	TRBJ1-6	CASSQLSLRGRGDSPLHF	TGTGCCAGCAGCCAACTTTCTCTCAGGGGGCGCGGCGATTCACCCCTCCACTTT
TRBD1	-	TRBV6-5	TRBJ1-5	CASRGTGGQPQHF	TGTGCCAGCAGGGGGACAGGCGGGCAGCCCCAGCATTTT
-	-	TRBV7-8	TRBJ2-7	CASSLQSPSGAEQYF	TGTGCCAGCAGCTTACAAAGTCCCTCAGGGGCCGAGCAGTACTTC
TRBD2	-	TRBV6-2/TRBV6-3	TRBJ2-1	CASSSLAGGYNEQFF	TGTGCCAGCAGTTCGCTAGCGGGGGGGTACAATGAGCAGTTCTTC
TRBD1	-	TRBV7-2	TRBJ2-7	CASSSGQGGYEQYF	TGTGCCAGCAGCTCAGGACAGGGGGGCTACGAGCAGTACTTC
-	-	TRBV7-2	TRBJ2-2	CASSLRAGRGTGELFF	TGTGCCAGCAGCTTAAGAGCGGGTCGTGGCACCGGGGAGCTGTTTTTT
-	-	TRBV11-2	TRBJ2-2	CASSRGAGAGTGELFF	TGTGCCAGCAGCCGAGGGGCGGGGGCGGGCACCGGGGAGCTGTTTTTT
TRBD1	-	TRBV4-3	TRBJ1-3	CASSQGGTASGNTIYF	TGCGCCAGCAGCCAAGGGGGGACAGCCTCTGGAAACACCATATATTTT
TRBD2	-	TRBV9	TRBJ2-1	CASSPSGSLDNEQFF	TGTGCCAGCAGCCCCAGCGGGAGTCTAGACAATGAGCAGTTCTTC
-	-	TRBV4-1	TRBJ2-7	CASSQVGRRVHEQYF	TGCGCCAGCAGCCAAGTGGGCAGGAGGGTCCACGAGCAGTACTTC
-	once	TRBV6-5	TRBJ2-7	CASSLQRASYEQYF	TGTGCCAGCAGTTTGCAGCGGGCCTCCTACGAGCAGTACTTC
-	-	TRBV13	TRBJ2-1	CASSPSSPREQFF	TGTGCCAGCAGCCCCTCCTCCCCGCGGGAGCAGTTCTTC
TRBD2	-	TRBV27	TRBJ2-7	CASSFGLAGPYEQYF	TGTGCCAGCAGTTTCGGACTAGCGGGACCCTACGAGCAGTACTTC
TRBD1	-	TRBV9	TRBJ1-2	CASSPSGQGTTNYGYTF	TGTGCCAGCAGCCCATCGGGACAGGGGACGACTAACTATGGCTACACCTTC
-	-	TRBV30	TRBJ1-1	CAWRGDGGNTEAFF	TGTGCCTGGAGGGGAGACGGGGGGAACACTGAAGCTTTCTTT
-	-	TRBV5-5	TRBJ1-5	CASSTRRLLQGGNQPQHF	TGTGCCAGCAGCACGCGGCGGCTTCTTCAGGGTGGCAATCAGCCCCAGCATTTT
-	-	TRBV5-1	TRBJ2-7	CASSSGTTPTYEQYF	TGCGCCAGCAGTTCCGGGACAACTCCGACCTACGAGCAGTACTTC
TRBD1	-	TRBV7-6	TRBJ1-1	CASSLGQGMNTEAFF	TGTGCCAGCAGCTTGGGACAGGGCATGAACACTGAAGCTTTCTTT
TRBD2	-	TRBV11-2	TRBJ2-1	CASSRLAGGNEQFF	TGTGCCAGCAGCCGACTAGCGGGAGGGAATGAGCAGTTCTTC
-	-	TRBV12-1	TRBJ2-7	CASSFSPRGRAEPPTSGHSYEQYF	TGTGCCAGCAGCTTTTCCCCAAGGGGTAGGGCCGAACCTCCTACTAGCGGGCATTCCTACGAGCAGTACTTC
TRBD2	once	TRBV27	TRBJ2-7	CASSSERESSYEQYF	TGTGCCAGCAGTTCGGAGCGGGAAAGCTCCTACGAGCAGTACTTC
-	-	TRBV27	TRBJ1-2	CASSFGGANYGYTF	TGTGCCAGCAGTTTTGGCGGAGCTAACTATGGCTACACCTTC
-	few	TRBV7-2	TRBJ2-7	CASSFDRLYEQYF	TGTGCCAGCAGCTTCGACAGACTCTACGAGCAGTACTTC
-	few	TRBV9	TRBJ1-4	CASSARGAGDEKLLF	TGTGCCAGCAGCGCTCGAGGGGCGGGAGATGAAAAACTGCTTTTT
-	-	TRBV6-1	TRBJ2-1	CASSRWESNEQFF	TGTGCCAGCAGTCGGTGGGAGAGCAATGAGCAGTTCTTC
-	-	TRBV9	TRBJ2-3	CASSVGTGSTDTQYF	TGTGCCAGCAGCGTAGGAACAGGGAGCACAGATACGCAGTATTTT
TRBD1	-	TRBV15	TRBJ2-7	CATSRRTGEYEQYF	TGTGCCACCAGCAGACGGACAGGGGAGTACGAGCAGTACTTC
-	-	TRBV4-1	TRBJ1-5	CASSQVPPRAGYRQPQHF	TGCGCCAGCAGCCAAGTTCCTCCCCGGGCAGGGTATCGTCAGCCCCAGCATTTT
-	-	TRBV15	TRBJ2-1	CATSSLGHNEQFF	TGTGCCACCAGCAGCTTGGGGCACAATGAGCAGTTCTTC
-	-	TRBV9	TRBJ2-3	CASTPLGRGTDTQYF	TGTGCCAGCACTCCCCTTGGGCGGGGCACAGATACGCAGTATTTT
-	-	TRBV27	TRBJ2-7	CASSLSRQTYEQYF	TGTGCCAGCAGTTTATCGAGACAGACCTACGAGCAGTACTTC
TRBD1	-	TRBV11-2	TRBJ2-5	CASSSTPGQGWETQYF	TGTGCCAGCAGCTCGACGCCGGGACAGGGGTGGGAGACCCAGTACTTC
TRBD2	-	TRBV5-6	TRBJ2-1	CASSGQVGTSDYNEQFF	TGTGCCAGCAGCGGTCAAGTGGGGACTAGCGACTACAATGAGCAGTTCTTC
TRBD1	-	TRBV11-2	TRBJ1-1	CASSLDRDTEAFF	TGTGCCAGCAGCCTCGACAGGGACACTGAAGCTTTCTTT
-	-	TRBV11-2	TRBJ2-2	CASSLDHREWTGELFF	TGTGCCAGCAGCTTAGATCATCGGGAGTGGACCGGGGAGCTGTTTTTT
-	-	TRBV20-1	TRBJ2-1	CSAADYNEQFF	TGCAGTGCTGCAGATTACAATGAGCAGTTCTTC
TRBD2	-	TRBV4-3	TRBJ2-2	CASSQGLAGPTGELFF	TGCGCCAGCAGCCAAGGCTTAGCGGGACCCACCGGGGAGCTGTTTTTT
-	medium-sized	TRBV5-8	TRBJ1-2	CASSFSFPDGYTF	TGTGCCAGCAGCTTTAGTTTTCCGGATGGCTACACCTTC
TRBD2	few	TRBV7-3	TRBJ2-5	CASSATSGSLETQYF	TGTGCCAGCAGCGCTACTAGCGGGAGCTTGGAGACCCAGTACTTC
-	few	TRBV6-5	TRBJ2-5	CASSYSAGMKTQYF	TGTGCCAGCAGTTACTCGGCAGGGATGAAGACCCAGTACTTC
-	-	TRBV20-1	TRBJ1-1	CSARGGGEAFF	TGCAGTGCTAGAGGCGGAGGAGAAGCTTTCTTT
-	few	TRBV6-1	TRBJ1-5	CASSEDLAGKPYQPQHF	TGTGCCAGCAGTGAAGATTTAGCAGGGAAACCTTATCAGCCCCAGCATTTT
TRBD2	-	TRBV7-9	TRBJ2-2	CASSSPQRELGELFF	TGTGCCAGCAGCTCGCCACAGCGGGAGCTGGGGGAGCTGTTTTTT
-	-	TRBV30	TRBJ1-5	CAWNRGQINQPQHF	TGTGCCTGGAATAGAGGACAGATCAATCAGCCCCAGCATTTT
-	-	TRBV7-2	TRBJ1-1	CASSSHRNTEAFF	TGTGCCAGCAGCTCCCACAGGAACACTGAAGCTTTCTTT
-	-	TRBV10-3	TRBJ1-3	CAISERGGNTIYF	TGTGCCATCAGTGAGAGAGGTGGAAACACCATATATTTT